One sample yielded the 24 T cell receptor beta chains listed below, sequenced in a study of CD8 T cells in ankylosing spondylitis. No antigen is known for these receptors. General observations from the study: A TCR beta motif of fewer than ten highly homologous variants seemed to mark ankylosing spondylitis blood.

MiXCR, applied by TCRdb to the 5' RACE reads, yields one record per CDR3 protein. Counted here are some 840,000 distinct CDR3 sequences, roughly 10% occurring once; the ten biggest clones make up about 0.5%. The sequenced sample consisted of blood, either unsorted or a sorted T cell fraction (not recorded which). These TCRs come from a male donor with ankylosing spondylitis.

This clonotype has only one observation. This chain uses TRBV20-1 with TRBJ2-3; D is perhaps TRBD2 (6 bases). Germline loops: CDR1 DFQATT, CDR2 SNEGSKA (reference sequence). Trimming shortened V by 3 bases and J by 0 bases, and 13 bases separated the two germline ends. This CDR3 contains 15 residues. The chain's CDR3 is CSARGLAPSTDTQYF. The DNA for the CDR3 is TGCAGTGCTAGGGGGCTAGCGCCTAGCACAGATACGCAGTATTTT.

This clonotype has only a few counts. The rearrangement uses TRBV4-1 and TRBJ2-2, with 13 nucleotides matching TRBD2. In germline, CDR1 is MGHRA, CDR2 YSYEKL. The CDR3 consists of 18 residues. Trimming took 3 bases from V and 5 from J; bases not matched to a gene: 9. CDR3 region: CASSHPGLAGPGTGELFF. In nucleotides, the CDR3 is TGCGCCAGCAGCCACCCGGGACTAGCGGGACCCGGGACCGGGGAGCTGTTTTTT.

This clonotype was counted only a few times. This chain joins TRBV20-1 and TRBJ2-3, with D tentatively TRBD2 (6 bases). This CDR3 region has 16 residues. Trimming removed 6 bases at V and 2 bases at J, with 21 bases between. Germline CDR1 reads DFQATT; CDR2 reads SNEGSKA (reference sequence). CDR3 sequence reads: CSATIADWGDTDTQYF. The CDR3 coding sequence is TGCAGTGCCACAATAGCGGACTGGGGGGACACAGATACGCAGTATTTT.

The chain's CDR3 is CAIKPGVNTEAFF. CDR3 bases: TGTGCCATCAAGCCAGGGGTGAACACTGAAGCTTTCTTT. J is TRBJ1-1 and V is TRBV10-3, with a possible D match to TRBD1 (6 bases). In germline, CDR1 is ENHRY, CDR2 SYGVKD. The CDR3 loop spans 13 amino acids. The V end was cut by 7 bases, the J end by 0 bases, with 9 bases between.

The chain uses TRBV15 and TRBJ1-1, with D tentatively TRBD1 (5 bases). This CDR3 comprises 12 residues. Germline CDR1 reads LNHNV; CDR2 reads YYDKDF (reference sequence). V was shortened by 5 bases and J by 10 bases, with 14 bases between the two germline ends. CDR3 in DNA: TGTGCCACCAGCCTGGGGACCCGCGGAGCTTTCTTT. This sequence encodes CATSLGTRGAFF.

The V and J genes are TRBV15 and TRBJ2-7; D is perhaps TRBD2 (7 bases). Trimming pared 3 bases from V and 13 bases from J, leaving 22 bases between. CDR1 LNHNV and CDR2 YYDKDF come from the germline V gene (reference sequence). This CDR3 is built from 14 residues. In DNA, the CDR3 is TGTGCCACCAGCAGGGCGCCTACGATGGGGGGGCAATACTTC. Its translation is CATSRAPTMGGQYF.

This rearrangement joins TRBV9 to TRBJ2-2; 7 bases are shared with TRBD1. V lost 6 bases, J lost 2 bases, and 7 bases stayed unmatched. The CDR3 runs 15 residues. The germline V gene encodes CDR1 SGDLS and CDR2 YYNGEE. The CDR3 coding sequence is TGTGCCAGCACCGTCCGGGACAGCAACACCGGGGAGCTGTTTTTT. It yields the protein CASTVRDSNTGELFF.

This clonotype was counted a few times. The chain has TRBV5-1 and TRBJ2-2; D assignment may be TRBD1 or TRBD2 (6 bases each). The V gene's germline CDR1 is SGHRS and CDR2 YFSETQ. Trimming took 4 bases from V and 3 from J, leaving 16 bases between them. This CDR3 is built from 16 residues. The CDR3 loop is CASSPQPGADTGELFF. CDR3 in DNA: TGCGCCAGCAGCCCGCAGCCGGGGGCGGACACCGGGGAGCTGTTTTTT.

Of note for this clonotype: Lacking the conserved final phenylalanine or tryptophan, this CDR3 likely reflects a read error. The rearrangement joins TRBV11-1 to TRBJ1-1; D gene ambiguous. V was clipped by 3 bases and J by 0 bases, with 8 bases between them. In germline, CDR1 is SGHAT, CDR2 FQDESV (reference sequence). The CDR3 runs to 14 residues. DNA of the CDR3: TGTGCCAGCAGCTTCCGGCACCTGAACACTGAAGCTTTCCTT. Translation: CASSFRHLNTEAFL.

The chain recombines TRBV18 with TRBJ1-5, with D unresolved. V gave up 1 base and J gave up 3 bases, with 4 bases separating them. CDR1 KGHSH and CDR2 LQKENI come from the germline V gene. The length of the CDR3 is 13 residues. The CDR3 DNA reads as TGTGCCAGCTCACCACTGTACAATCAGCCCCAGCATTTT. Translating gives CASSPLYNQPQHF.

The CDR3 DNA is TGTGCCAGCAGGGCGGAACAGGGTCAGCCTATTAGCAATCAGCCCCAGCATTTT. Translated, it gives CASRAEQGQPISNQPQHF. The gene calls are TRBV2 and TRBJ1-5; TRBD1 is a possible D gene (6 bases). Trimming stripped 6 bases from V and 0 bases from J, with 21 bases between. From germline, CDR1 is SNHLY and CDR2 FYNNEI. This CDR3 contains 18 residues.

This clonotype was observed at least ten times. The V and J genes are TRBV5-5 and TRBJ2-7; D not certain. The germline V gene has CDR1 SGHKS and CDR2 YYEKEE (reference sequence). This CDR3 is 11 amino acids long. The ends were cut back, 1 base at V and 8 bases at J, with 7 bases in the middle. The DNA of the CDR3 is TGTGCCAGCAGCTTGATTGGGAAGCAGTACTTC. Residues: CASSLIGKQYF.

The chain uses TRBV30 and TRBJ2-7; possibly TRBD2 for D (6 bases). Germline V CDR1 and CDR2: GTSNPN, SVGIG (reference sequence). The CDR3 length is 14 residues. Trimming removed 2 bases from V and 4 bases from J, with 15 bases in between. CDR3 sequence: CAWSKGGDIYEQYF. As DNA, the CDR3 is TGTGCCTGGAGTAAAGGCGGGGATATATACGAGCAGTACTTC. Based on the CDR3 plus reference TRBV30 and TRBJ2-7, the full variable domain is SQTIHQWPATLVQPVGSPLSLECTVEGTSNPNLYWYRQAAGRGLQLLFYSVGIGQISSEVPQNLSASRPQDRQFILSSKKLLLSDSGFYLCAWSKGGDIYEQYFGPGTRLTVT.

V usage is TRBV28 and J usage is TRBJ1-2, with 7 bases aligning to TRBD1. This CDR3 spans 14 amino acids. The V and J ends lost 7 bases and 3 bases, in that order; junction bases with no gene match: 8. Germline assignment: CDR1 MDHEN and CDR2 SYDVKM. The CDR3 DNA reads TGTGCCAGCATCCCATCCGGACAGGACTATGGCTACACCTTC. Residues: CASIPSGQDYGYTF.

The genes are TRBV10-2 and TRBJ2-1; 9 bases line up with TRBD1. This CDR3 is built from 15 residues. V trimming: 10 bases; J trimming: 4 bases; junction bases outside the gene matches: 11. CDR1 is WSHSY and CDR2 is SAAADI in the germline V gene. The CDR3 spells CATMSRDRVYNEQFF. The CDR3 nucleotides are TGCGCCACCATGAGCCGGGACAGGGTATACAATGAGCAGTTCTTC.

This clonotype was detected ten times or more. The chain couples TRBV20-1 to TRBJ2-3, with 7 bases matching TRBD2. The ends lost 3 bases at V and 1 base at J; junction bases unmatched: 4. CDR3 length: 14 residues. Germline lookup yields CDR1 DFQATT and CDR2 SNEGSKA (reference sequence). CDR3 in amino acids: CSASGLAGTDTQYF. The CDR3 bases are TGCAGTGCTAGTGGTCTAGCGGGCACAGATACGCAGTATTTT.

This clonotype was picked up many times. This chain joins TRBV20-1 and TRBJ2-7; 7 bases are a match to TRBD1. J gave up 5 bases and V 6 bases, and 7 bases lay outside the gene matches. Germline lookup yields CDR1 DFQATT and CDR2 SNEGSKA (reference sequence). The CDR3 runs to 12 residues. This CDR3 is CSAQGEPHEQYF. The CDR3 DNA reads TGCAGTGCCCAGGGGGAGCCCCACGAGCAGTACTTC.

This clonotype was observed many times. The chain is built from TRBV12-3 or TRBV12-4 and TRBJ2-6; D not certain. The CDR3 consists of 13 residues. V lost 11 bases, J lost 0 bases, and 8 bases lay in between. CDR3 nucleotides: TGTGCCGCCAAGATCTCTGGGGCCAACGTCCTGACTTTC. It codes for CAAKISGANVLTF.

This chain uses TRBV11-2 with TRBJ2-7, with 11 bases identical to TRBD2. Germline V gene data show CDR1 as SGHAT and CDR2 as FQNNGV. The CDR3 has 16 residues. V shed 5 bases, J shed 4 bases, and the junction held 10 bases outside the gene matches. The DNA of the CDR3 is TGTGCCAGCAGCCGCCGGGGACTAGCGGAATCTTACGAGCAGTACTTC. It specifies CASSRRGLAESYEQYF.

The chain employs TRBV5-6 and TRBJ1-2; D is uncertain. V gave up 2 bases and J gave up 2 bases, with 10 bases separating them. CDR3 size: 14 residues. Germline assignment: CDR1 SGHDT and CDR2 YYEEEE. In DNA form, the CDR3 reads TGTGCCAGCAGCTTCCTCCAATCAAACTATGGCTACACCTTC. Translation gives CASSFLQSNYGYTF.

This chain links TRBV9 with TRBJ2-3; 10 nucleotides align to TRBD2. The CDR3 contains 15 residues. From germline, CDR1 is SGDLS and CDR2 YYNGEE. V lost 3 bases to trimming and J lost 3 bases; unmatched junction nucleotides: 4. This CDR3 is CASSAIAGGTDTQYF. The CDR3 coding sequence is TGTGCCAGCAGCGCTATAGCGGGGGGTACAGATACGCAGTATTTT.

The chain couples TRBV4-1 to TRBJ2-1, with TRBD2 matching over 7 bases. Trimming cost V 3 bases and J 3 bases; bases outside gene matches: 5. The CDR3 covers 15 residues. CDR1 is MGHRA and CDR2 is YSYEKL in the germline V gene. Written as DNA, the CDR3 is TGCGCCAGCAGCCATGACCGGGACTACTACAATGAGCAGTTCTTC. Its protein is CASSHDRDYYNEQFF.

Concerning this clonotype itself: One end of the junction does not line up with germline, which may come from a read error. The chain has TRBV7-9 and TRBJ1-1; 8 bases match TRBD1. CDR1 and CDR2 (germline): SEHNR, FQNEAQ (reference sequence). The CDR3 is made up of 13 amino acids. The CDR3 is CATPTGVGTKAFF. CDR3 nucleotides: TGTGCCACCCCGACAGGGGTAGGCACTAAAGCTTTCTTT.

This clonotype has just a few counts. V and J are TRBV20-1 and TRBJ2-2, with TRBD2 identical over 10 bases. With 5 bases clipped from V and 3 bases from J, the junction kept 9 bases outside the gene matches. Per the germline V gene, CDR1 is DFQATT and CDR2 is SNEGSKA (reference sequence). The CDR3 spans 16 residues. The CDR3 DNA follows: TGCAGTGCTCGGCTAGCGGGAGCTCCGGACACCGGGGAGCTGTTTTTT. Translated, it gives CSARLAGAPDTGELFF.